Shown below are 10 T cell receptor beta chains from a single sample sequenced in a study of blood T cell repertoires in COVID-19. Method: immunoSEQ multiplex PCR; TCRdb's copy keeps in-frame clones and lacks some. The sample includes some 140,000 clones, approximately 90% seen only once; the top ten take less than 20%. Sequencing was done on a sample of peripheral blood. All receptors derive from a man aged 45-65 years with active or convalescent COVID-19.

The chain joins TRBV6-2 or TRBV6-3 to TRBJ1-6; D not resolved. V dropped 0 bases and J dropped 9 bases, with 12 bases sitting between them. Germline V lookup: CDR1 MNHEY, CDR2 SVGEGT. The CDR3 consists of 15 residues. CDR3 region: CASSYSTLVGSPLHF. In nucleotides, the CDR3 is TGTGCCAGCAGTTACTCGACTCTCGTGGGTTCACCCCTCCACTTT.

The rearrangement links TRBV3-1 (or the pseudogene TRBV3-2) to TRBJ2-3; 9 positions match TRBD2. CDR1 is LGHDT and CDR2 is YNNKEL in the germline V gene (reference sequence). There are 21 residues in the CDR3. The V segment lost 0 bases and the J segment 1 base; nucleotides outside the gene matches: 17. The CDR3 sequence: CASSQDWAGGTPTLGTDTQYF. DNA for the CDR3: TGTGCCAGCAGCCAAGATTGGGCGGGGGGGACCCCCACTCTAGGCACAGATACGCAGTATTTT.

V and J are TRBV19 and TRBJ2-7; 7 positions match TRBD1. In germline, CDR1 is LNHDA, CDR2 SQIVND (reference sequence). The ends lost 6 bases at V and 0 bases at J; junction bases unmatched: 5. The CDR3 consists of 14 residues. CDR3 coding DNA: TGTGCCAGTAGCCCGGGACAGAGCTCCTACGAGCAGTACTTC. This sequence encodes CASSPGQSSYEQYF.

This clone was seen a handful of times. The rearrangement links TRBV5-4 to TRBJ1-2; D is undetermined. CDR1 is SGHNT, CDR2 YYREEE, per germline (reference sequence). This CDR3 has 12 residues. Trimming removed 0 bases at V and 7 bases at J, with 7 bases between. CDR3 DNA sequence: TGTGCCAGCAGCTTGGTACGGGGTGGCTACACCTTC. Amino acid sequence: CASSLVRGGYTF.

This clone was seen a few times. This chain links TRBV11-2 with TRBJ2-1; 14 bases agree with TRBD2. The CDR3 totals 18 residues. Trimming at V came to 3 bases and at J to 5 bases, leaving 9 bases not matched to a gene. Germline loops: CDR1 SGHAT, CDR2 FQNNGV. In DNA, the CDR3 is TGTGCCAGCAGCTTTGGACTAGCGGGAGGCTGGGGAGACAATGAGCAGTTCTTC. Amino acid sequence: CASSFGLAGGWGDNEQFF. The whole variable domain, remainder taken from reference TRBV11-2 and TRBJ2-1, is EAGVAQSPRYKIIEKRQSVAFWCNPISGHATLYWYQQILGQGPKLLIQFQNNGVVDDSQLPKDRFSAERLKGVDSTLKIQPAKLEDSAVYLCASSFGLAGGWGDNEQFFGPGTRLTVL.

The CDR3 DNA reads TGTGCCAGCAGTCGAGAACCGGGACAGGGGTTCTATGGCTACACCTTC. As protein: CASSREPGQGFYGYTF. The chain joins TRBV27 to TRBJ1-2; 10 bases are shared with TRBD1. This CDR3 is built from 16 residues. Germline CDR1 and CDR2: MNHEY and SMNVEV (reference sequence). J was trimmed by 4 bases and V by 5 bases; bases with no gene match: 10.

CDR3 bases: TGCGCCAGCAGCGGATCCGGGACAGTTAACACTGAAGCTTTCTTT. This encodes CASSGSGTVNTEAFF. This chain links TRBV5-1 with TRBJ1-1, with 7 bases lining up with TRBD1. Germline V gene sequence: CDR1 SGHRS, CDR2 YFSETQ. Losses at the gene ends were 4 bases for V and 2 bases for J; bases not matched to a gene: 8. The CDR3 is made up of 15 amino acids.

The chain is built from TRBV30 and TRBJ2-7; weak D call: TRBD2 (6 bases). From germline, CDR1 is GTSNPN and CDR2 SVGIG (reference sequence). This CDR3 comprises 14 residues. V gave up 0 bases and J gave up 3 bases, with 12 bases separating them. The CDR3 reads CAWSVKAGGYEQYF. CDR3 in DNA: TGTGCCTGGAGTGTAAAGGCCGGGGGCTACGAGCAGTACTTC.

The chain combines TRBV6-5 with TRBJ2-1, with TRBD2 identical over 7 bases. With 1 base clipped from V and 6 bases from J, the junction kept 6 bases outside the gene matches. The germline CDR1 and CDR2 sequences are MNHEY and SVGAGI. The CDR3 contains 15 residues. The CDR3 sequence: CASSYWRELGNEQFF. For the CDR3, the DNA is TGTGCCAGCAGTTACTGGCGGGAGTTGGGCAATGAGCAGTTCTTC.

This clone turned up a few times. The genes are TRBV7-8 and TRBJ2-7; 8 bases align to TRBD2. CDR1 and CDR2 (germline): SGHVS, FQNEAQ. J gave up 3 bases and V 8 bases, and 6 bases lay outside the gene matches. This CDR3 region has 13 residues. CDR3 region: CASASGSGYEQYF. In nucleotides, the CDR3 is TGTGCCAGCGCGAGCGGGAGCGGCTACGAGCAGTACTTC.